What follows are 28 T cell receptor beta chains derived from one specimen sequenced in a study of blood T cell repertoires in COVID-19. Some clones are missing from TCRdb's copy, which holds only in-frame ones; the method was immunoSEQ multiplex PCR. The sample includes approximately 240,000 clones, around 82% of them seen just once. Specimen: peripheral blood. The receptor source for this set is a woman older than 75 with active or convalescent COVID-19.

This clone was counted a few times. V is TRBV5-1 and J is TRBJ1-1, with no clear D. Trimming removed 0 bases from V and 8 bases from J, with 14 bases in between. Germline V gives CDR1 SGHRS, CDR2 YFSETQ. The length of the CDR3 is 14 residues. CDR3 in DNA: TGCGCCAGCAGCTTGGCCCTGGGCTTCACGGAAGCTTTCTTT. The encoded protein is CASSLALGFTEAFF.

This clone was counted a few times. CDR3 DNA: TGCGCCAGCAGCTTGGAGCCTATGAACACTGAAGCTTTCTTT. Its protein is CASSLEPMNTEAFF. The chain carries TRBV5-1 and TRBJ1-1; no definite D call. V was trimmed by 0 bases and J by 0 bases, leaving 6 bases between them. The V gene's germline CDR1 is SGHRS and CDR2 YFSETQ. This CDR3 contains 14 residues.

J is TRBJ1-2 and V is TRBV28; 7 bases are a match to TRBD1. The CDR3 consists of 15 residues. Germline loops: CDR1 MDHEN, CDR2 SYDVKM. V was clipped by 6 bases and J by 4 bases; unmatched bases: 11. DNA for the CDR3: TGTGCCAGCAGCCCCGGACAGGCGGTTTCCTATGGCTACACCTTC. Translation: CASSPGQAVSYGYTF.

This chain joins TRBV2 and TRBJ1-1, with a tentative D call TRBD1 (6 bases). The CDR3 has 12 amino acids. Trimming stripped 8 bases from V and 11 bases from J, with 18 bases between. Germline lookup yields CDR1 SNHLY and CDR2 FYNNEI. CDR3 region: CASSTGGGMAFF. The CDR3 DNA sequence: TGTGCCAGCTCAACCGGGGGGGGCATGGCTTTCTTT. Full variable domain (missing parts from reference TRBV2 and TRBJ1-1): EPEVTQTPSHQVTQMGQEVILRCVPISNHLYFYWYRQILGQKVEFLVSFYNNEISEKSEIFDDQFSVERPDGSNFTLKIRSTKLEDSAMYFCASSTGGGMAFFGQGTRLTVV.

V and J are TRBV28 and TRBJ2-1, with D possibly being TRBD1 (5 bases). The V end was cut by 11 bases, the J end by 6 bases, with 20 bases between. Germline V gene lookup returns CDR1 MDHEN and CDR2 SYDVKM. CDR3 size: 14 residues. The CDR3 coding sequence is TGTGCCGCGTCCAGGGTCCCGACTCTCAATGAGCAGTTCTTC. Encoded protein: CAASRVPTLNEQFF.

The chain carries TRBV12-3 or TRBV12-4 and TRBJ1-3, with D tentatively TRBD1 (5 bases). With 3 bases removed from V and 6 bases from J, the gap between germline ends came to 9 bases. This CDR3 has 13 amino acids. The CDR3 coding sequence is TGTGCCAGCAGTTTCCAGGGTATAAACACCATATATTTT. It translates to CASSFQGINTIYF.

The J gene is TRBJ1-2, the V gene TRBV9, with a possible D match to TRBD1 (6 bases). Per the germline V gene, CDR1 is SGDLS and CDR2 is YYNGEE. Trimming shortened V by 0 bases and J by 8 bases, and 17 bases separated the two germline ends. The CDR3 contains 15 residues. CDR3 protein: CASSVVSQGIGGYTF. The DNA of the CDR3 is TGTGCCAGCAGCGTAGTCAGCCAGGGGATTGGAGGCTACACCTTC.

This chain links TRBV5-1 with TRBJ2-3; 9 nucleotides line up with TRBD2. Losses at the gene ends were 4 bases for V and 6 bases for J; bases not matched to a gene: 9. CDR1 and CDR2 from the germline V gene are SGHRS and YFSETQ. This CDR3 is 15 amino acids long. The chain's CDR3 is CASSPQRGAGDTQYF. CDR3 nucleotides: TGCGCCAGCAGCCCCCAGCGGGGGGCCGGGGATACGCAGTATTTT.

This clone was recorded a few times. The chain uses TRBV3-1 (or the pseudogene TRBV3-2) and TRBJ2-7, with a tentative D call TRBD2 (5 bases). CDR1 LGHDT and CDR2 YNNKEL come from the germline V gene (reference sequence). V was trimmed by 1 base and J by 3 bases, leaving 7 bases between them. The length of the CDR3 is 13 residues. As DNA, the CDR3 is TGTGCCAGCAGCCAAGTTCGGGGCTACGAGCAGTACTTC. Protein: CASSQVRGYEQYF.

The rearrangement uses TRBV20-1 and TRBJ1-5, with D possibly being TRBD1 (6 bases). This CDR3 has 14 amino acids. Germline V gene data show CDR1 as DFQATT and CDR2 as SNEGSKA (reference sequence). The V gene lost 3 bases and the J gene lost 3 bases, with 12 bases spanning the gap. CDR3 residues: CSASRGANNQPQHF. The CDR3 DNA follows: TGCAGTGCTAGTCGGGGGGCGAACAATCAGCCCCAGCATTTT.

The chain carries TRBV19 and TRBJ1-6; 8 bases map to TRBD1. CDR3 length: 15 amino acids. From germline, CDR1 is LNHDA and CDR2 SQIVND (reference sequence). V lost 3 bases, J lost 8 bases, and 6 bases stayed unmatched. The CDR3 coding sequence is TGTGCCAGTAGTATCGCGACAGGGGAAGATTCACCCCTCCACTTT. This translates into CASSIATGEDSPLHF.

This clone was recorded only once. J is TRBJ2-7 and V is TRBV2; unclear D gene. The CDR3 consists of 12 residues. Trimming took 2 bases from V and 6 from J, leaving 8 bases between them. In germline, CDR1 is SNHLY, CDR2 FYNNEI. CDR3 nucleotide sequence: TGTGCCAGCAGTGAAATCCTAGTCGAGCAGTACTTC. Translating it yields CASSEILVEQYF.

The chain recombines TRBV25-1 with TRBJ2-5; 9 bases fit TRBD1. V lost 5 bases, J lost 5 bases, and 15 bases stayed unmatched. CDR3 size: 17 residues. The V gene's germline CDR1 is MGHDK and CDR2 SYGVNS. In nucleotides, the CDR3 is TGTGCCAGCAGTCCCGGGACAGGGAAAAGTGGGGTGGAGACCCAGTACTTC. As protein: CASSPGTGKSGVETQYF.

The genes are TRBV18 and TRBJ2-5; 9 bases align to TRBD1. Trimming removed 3 bases from V and 4 bases from J; junction bases left unmatched: 6. Germline CDR1 KGHSH, CDR2 LQKENI. This CDR3 has 15 residues. Here the CDR3 DNA reads TGTGCCAGCTCACCCAGACAGGGGGTAGCAGAGACCCAGTACTTC. Its translation is CASSPRQGVAETQYF.

CDR3 amino acids: CASGSRGYSLSPLHF. Here the CDR3 DNA reads TGTGCCAGCGGGAGTAGGGGGTATTCCCTCTCACCCCTCCACTTT. The chain employs TRBV28 and TRBJ1-6; D is perhaps TRBD1 (6 bases). The CDR3 runs to 15 residues. The V end lost 8 bases, the J end lost 10 bases, and 21 bases lay between the germline ends. Germline loops: CDR1 MDHEN, CDR2 SYDVKM.

The gene calls are TRBV2 and TRBJ1-1; D is uncertain. Between the trimmed V and J ends, which lost 8 bases and 3 bases, there was a span of 13 bases. CDR1 is SNHLY and CDR2 is FYNNEI in the germline V gene. This CDR3 region has 13 residues. The CDR3 DNA sequence: TGTGCCAGCCGCAGGCTTGAAGACACTGAAGCTTTCTTT. This gives the protein CASRRLEDTEAFF.

This chain joins TRBV19 and TRBJ2-2; 7 bases agree with TRBD1. This CDR3 spans 14 amino acids. Germline V gives CDR1 LNHDA, CDR2 SQIVND (reference sequence). With V trimmed by 7 bases and J by 1 base, 3 bases remained unmatched. For the CDR3, the DNA is TGTGCCAGTATCAGACAGGGGAACACCGGGGAGCTGTTTTTT. It encodes CASIRQGNTGELFF.

This clone showed up just a few times. The CDR3 DNA reads TGCGCCAGCAAACAGGATTCATCTGGGGCCAACGTCCTGACTTTC. Protein product: CASKQDSSGANVLTF. The chain links TRBV5-1 to TRBJ2-6, with D perhaps TRBD1 (5 bases). The CDR3 runs 15 residues. Germline V gene sequence: CDR1 SGHRS, CDR2 YFSETQ. Trimming stripped 6 bases from V and 1 base from J, with 11 bases between.

This clone was seen a single time. The rearrangement joins TRBV19 to TRBJ2-1; 9 bases match TRBD2. The ends lost 5 bases at V and 3 bases at J; junction bases unmatched: 14. From germline, CDR1 is LNHDA and CDR2 SQIVND (reference sequence). The CDR3 totals 18 residues. In DNA form, the CDR3 reads TGTGCCAGTAGTCCCCAGAGTAGCGGGAGATTATTCTACAATGAGCAGTTCTTC. Translated: CASSPQSSGRLFYNEQFF.

The rearrangement links TRBV6-5 to TRBJ1-5; D might be TRBD1 (5 bases). V lost 8 bases to trimming and J lost 3 bases, with 11 bases between them. Germline assignment: CDR1 MNHEY and CDR2 SVGAGI. The CDR3 totals 13 residues. This CDR3 is CASAGTNNQPQHF. The DNA for the CDR3 is TGTGCCAGCGCGGGGACGAACAATCAGCCCCAGCATTTT.

The genes are TRBV9 and TRBJ1-3; 7 bases map to TRBD1. Germline values: CDR1 SGDLS, CDR2 YYNGEE. The CDR3 is 13 amino acids. Trimming removed 4 bases from V and 4 bases from J; junction bases left unmatched: 2. The CDR3 DNA follows: TGTGCCAGCAGCACAGGGGTCGGAAACACCATATATTTT. Protein sequence: CASSTGVGNTIYF. Based on the CDR3 plus reference TRBV9 and TRBJ1-3, the full variable domain is DSGVTQTPKHLITATGQRVTLRCSPRSGDLSVYWYQQSLDQGLQFLIQYYNGEERAKGNILERFSAQQFPDLHSELNLSSLELGDSALYFCASSTGVGNTIYFGEGSWLTVV.

The chain uses TRBV2 and TRBJ2-7; the match to TRBD1 covers 11 bases. Trimming removed 6 bases from V and 4 bases from J; junction bases left unmatched: 2. Per the germline V gene, CDR1 is SNHLY and CDR2 is FYNNEI. The CDR3 is 13 amino acids. The CDR3 coding sequence is TGTGCCAGCAGGGGACAGGGGGGTTACGAGCAGTACTTC. It codes for CASRGQGGYEQYF.

The gene calls are TRBV30 and TRBJ1-2; weak D call: TRBD1 (5 bases). V lost 5 bases, J lost 7 bases, and 14 bases lay in between. Germline CDR1 and CDR2: GTSNPN and SVGIG (reference sequence). The CDR3 is 12 residues long. CDR3 region: CAWASGTLGYTF. The CDR3 nucleotides are TGTGCCTGGGCCTCCGGGACTCTTGGCTACACCTTC.

The chain couples TRBV28 to TRBJ1-1; 9 bases are shared with TRBD1. After removal of 6 bases from V and 4 bases from J, the junction contained 9 bases not matched to a gene. This CDR3 has 15 residues. CDR1 and CDR2 from the germline V gene are MDHEN and SYDVKM. The CDR3 nucleotides read TGTGCCAGCAGCCCGGGGGACAGGGAGAGCACTGAAGCTTTCTTT. Its protein is CASSPGDRESTEAFF. Looking up the rest from reference TRBV28 and TRBJ1-1 gives the full variable domain: DVKVTQSSRYLVKRTGEKVFLECVQDMDHENMFWYRQDPGLGLRLIYFSYDVKMKEKGDIPEGYSVSREKKERFSLILESASTNQTSMYLCASSPGDRESTEAFFGQGTRLTVV.

V is TRBV4-1 and J is TRBJ2-6; possible D gene TRBD2, 5 bases. The CDR3 has 18 residues. CDR1 is MGHRA, CDR2 YSYEKL, per germline. Trimming took 0 bases from V and 0 from J, leaving 12 bases between them. This chain's CDR3 is CASSQDRERLSGANVLTF. The CDR3 coding sequence is TGCGCCAGCAGCCAAGATAGGGAGCGGCTCTCTGGGGCCAACGTCCTGACTTTC.

The chain combines TRBV19 with TRBJ2-1, with 10 nucleotides matching TRBD2. This CDR3 has 18 residues. Germline V gene lookup returns CDR1 LNHDA and CDR2 SQIVND (reference sequence). V lost 4 bases, J lost 3 bases, and 12 bases stayed unmatched. CDR3 sequence reads: CASSRDSGGSTIYNEQFF. CDR3 sequence (DNA): TGTGCCAGTAGTAGGGATAGCGGGGGGTCCACTATCTACAATGAGCAGTTCTTC.

The chain has TRBV2 and TRBJ1-6; D is unclear. This CDR3 is 16 amino acids long. Germline V gene data show CDR1 as SNHLY and CDR2 as FYNNEI. Trimming left V 4 bases short and J 8 bases short, with 18 bases between. CDR3 loop: CASSGTLPGKDSPLHF. CDR3 bases: TGTGCCAGCAGTGGGACCCTGCCGGGGAAGGATTCACCCCTCCACTTT.

V and J are TRBV15 and TRBJ1-5; TRBD1 matches at 7 bases. V lost 4 bases to trimming and J lost 7 bases; unmatched junction nucleotides: 4. Germline CDR1 LNHNV, CDR2 YYDKDF (reference sequence). The CDR3 consists of 13 residues. The CDR3 nucleotides are TGTGCCACCAGCAAACAACAGGGGCAGCCCCAGCATTTT. Its translation is CATSKQQGQPQHF. The whole variable domain, filled in from reference TRBV15 and TRBJ1-5, reads DAMVIQNPRYQVTQFGKPVTLSCSQTLNHNVMYWYQQKSSQAPKLLFHYYDKDFNNEADTPDNFQSRRPNTSFCFLDIRSPGLGDTAMYLCATSKQQGQPQHFGDGTRLSIL.